The entry below gives a single T cell receptor (beta chain) sequence along with its context. Per the original data handling: Researchers report that nucleated cell counts were estimated from reference gene primer amplification. The table came from immunoSEQ multiplex PCR; TCRdb's copy has only in-frame clones and leaves some out. V and J calls plus clone size are reproduced from that table; the DNA served to infer D and trimming. The table shows roughly 88,000 clones, with 75% to 95% occurring only once. This CDR3 is 13 amino acids long. Germline V gene lookup returns CDR1 MNHEY and CDR2 SVGAGI. With 6 bases clipped from V and 8 bases from J, the junction kept 9 bases outside the gene matches. The sample originates from a study of blood T cell repertoires in COVID-19. About the research overall: Collection of acute and convalescent COVID-19 samples took place in the United States, Italy and Spain.

Sequencing was carried out using peripheral blood. This chain uses TRBV6-5 with TRBJ1-1; 7 bases fit TRBD1. This receptor was identified in a woman between 50 and 59 years old in a cohort sampled during active COVID-19. CDR3 bases: TGTGCCAGCAGGGGGGGACAGCCCCGAGAAGCTTTCTTT. Protein: CASRGGQPREAFF.